The following is a TCR beta chain sequence with its context. The sample originates from a study of blood T cell repertoires in COVID-19. On the study more broadly: Samples representing acute and convalescent COVID-19 were sourced from the United States, Italy and Spain. T cells, B-cell-depleted T cells, or PBMCs provided the cDNA or gDNA that served as material.

There are 14 residues in the CDR3. The germline V and J ends were trimmed by 2 bases and 0 bases, with 5 bases remaining between them. Germline V gene lookup returns CDR1 SNHLY and CDR2 FYNNEI. In the source study's methods: Researchers report that nucleated cell counts were estimated from reference gene primer amplification. The protocol was immunoSEQ multiplex PCR, while the TCRdb copy is restricted to in-frame clones and leaves out a portion. D and trimming were read from the DNA, whereas the V and J calls and clone size are those reported in that table. This sample has about 66,000 clones, with about nine tenths found just once.

V gene TRBV2 combines with J gene TRBJ1-5, with D unresolved. The sequenced sample consisted of peripheral blood. The receptor was isolated from a man in his sixties with acute or convalescent COVID-19. As DNA, the CDR3 is TGTGCCAGCAGTGAAATCTATAGCAATCAGCCCCAGCATTTT. The encoded protein is CASSEIYSNQPQHF.